Detailed here is one T cell receptor (beta chain). This clonotype has at least ten counts. Its antigen is still unknown. The record has no base qualities; no much larger clone is one base away. This record comes from a study of identical twins listed by TCRdb under 2016. A note on the overall study: To test whether fetal clonotypes persist, this study deep-sequenced TCR alpha and beta repertoires from monozygotic twins, from unrelated adults of various ages, and from cord blood. Replicate twin experiments were performed at different times using different library preparation protocols to rule out contamination.

The CDR3 runs 13 amino acids, cysteine and phenylalanine included. The only DNA kept is the CDR3, 39 bases in frame from the first base. CDR1 and CDR2 (SGHRS, YFSETQ) derive from the germline V gene. V is shortened by 1 base, J by 5 bases, and the region joining them spans 9 bases. Preparation of the library involved 5' RACE. This sample was sequenced with an Illumina HiSeq 2000. Template switching introduced a universal primer binding site; the final cDNA contained a unique molecular identifier, enabling accurate counting of TCR cDNA molecules. Specific primers in the conserved constant-segment region were used to synthesize first-strand cDNA for TCR alpha and beta chains. To control for contamination, every cDNA library carried two barcodes: a SMART-Mk sample barcode plus Illumina barcodes. TruSeq adapter sequences, together with Illumina sample barcodes, were added in two successive PCR steps. TCR alpha and beta cDNA libraries were sequenced on the Illumina HiSeq platform with custom primers. From the authors' description of their analysis: MiGEC processed the raw reads to extract unique molecular identifiers, while MiXCR was used to determine the CDR3 positions. Recombination models were inferred per individual with the repgenHMM and IGoR tools using an EM algorithm. The analysis of shared clonotypes was done with the tcR package in R, with sharing normalized by the product of cloneset sizes. To study raw recombination without the effects of thymic and clonal selection, out-of-frame nonproductive sequences were analyzed. Starting from the raw public reads, TCRdb applied fastp trimming at Q25, assembled clones with MiXCR and retained in-frame beta chains. Identical CDR3 proteins give one entry, which carries the most common genes and DNA. Clone size and V and J calls follow TCRdb, not the original study. The sample data list 200,000 to 300,000 distinct CDR3 sequences, and 8% to 11% of these were observed just once. More than 8% of the sample is taken by the ten largest.

General conclusions and limits of the study: Invariant T cells such as MAIT and iNKT could partly confound zero-insertion analyses, although diverse VJ usage argued against such confounding for most clonotypes. In beta out-of-frame sequences, excess twin sharing was weaker, because having fewer shared sequences lowered the signal-to-noise ratio. Compared with coincidental sharing between unrelated individuals, out-of-frame TCR alpha sequences shared between twins showed an excess of sequences with low generation probability. In monozygotic twins, recombination models systematically underestimated out-of-frame TCR alpha sharing, but the models matched the sharing seen between unrelated individuals. Fewer insertions were carried by abundant cord blood beta clonotypes; a weaker similar trend was observed in young adult naive repertoires, while no such trend was observed in memory repertoires. Conclusions relied on cross-sectional statistical analysis, since the same donors could not be followed over many years.

Only healthy Caucasian donors were included. Miltenyi CD45RO+ enrichment and human naive T-cell isolation kits were used to isolate memory (CD45RO+) and naive T cells from PBMC. Sequenced: memory T cells sorted from blood. Taken with the paper, the label for cell subset or site translates to: CD45RO+ enriched T cells. This receptor was taken from a man aged 50 or older in good health. Recombination joined TRBV5-1 with TRBJ2-5, with the D gene not confidently named. The nucleotides are TGCGCCAGCAGCTTGTCTATCGGGGAGACCCAGTACTTC. It encodes CASSLSIGETQYF.